These 5 T cell receptor beta chains were sequenced from one sample in a study of blood T cell repertoires in COVID-19 (dated by TCRdb to the early 2020s). The library was produced with the immunoSEQ multiplex PCR assay. TCRdb took over this immuneACCESS table, retaining in-frame rearrangements with V and J assigned. Such tables are incomplete; in checked studies, under half of the missing clones stem from an unresolved V gene, and the remainder is unexplained. This sample holds roughly 240,000 clones; 83% were observed only once. Clones ranked in the top ten supply 3.6% of the sample. Specimen: PBMCs or T cells enriched from blood (not recorded which). Receptor source: a woman between 35 and 50 years old who had been exposed to COVID-19.

The chain employs TRBV19 and TRBJ1-2; D possibly corresponds to TRBD1 (5 bases). Germline CDR1 is LNHDA and CDR2 is SQIVND (reference sequence). The CDR3 totals 13 residues. The V gene lost 3 bases and the J gene lost 6 bases, with 11 bases spanning the gap. In nucleotides, the CDR3 is TGTGCCAGTAGTATTCGGGGGGTTGATGGCTACACCTTC. Translation gives CASSIRGVDGYTF.

The chain links TRBV5-6 to TRBJ1-4; 7 bases line up with TRBD1. Germline V gene data show CDR1 as SGHDT and CDR2 as YYEEEE. V was pared by 4 bases and J by 1 base, with 4 bases of the junction left unmatched. The CDR3 spans 15 residues. In DNA form, the CDR3 reads TGTGCCAGCAGCGACCAGGGGGGAACTAATGAAAAACTGTTTTTT. It codes for CASSDQGGTNEKLFF.

The J gene is TRBJ2-7, the V gene TRBV6-5, with D possibly TRBD1 on 6 matching bases. V gave up 7 bases and J gave up 5 bases, with 18 bases separating them. CDR1 MNHEY and CDR2 SVGAGI come from the germline V gene. The CDR3 extends over 14 amino acids. CDR3 sequence reads: CASTQGRGYDEQYF. The CDR3 nucleotides read TGTGCCAGCACCCAGGGCAGGGGCTACGACGAGCAGTACTTC.

This clone has only one observation. The rearrangement links TRBV19 to TRBJ2-3, with D perhaps matching TRBD2 (6 bases). The CDR3 spans 14 residues. Per germline, CDR1 LNHDA and CDR2 SQIVND (reference sequence). The germline V and J ends were trimmed by 3 bases and 5 bases, with 12 bases remaining between them. CDR3 nucleotides: TGTGCCAGTAGTATTGGCAGGGACTTAGATACGCAGTATTTT. It codes for CASSIGRDLDTQYF.

The gene calls are TRBV19 and TRBJ1-1; TRBD1 matches at 12 bases. Unmatched junction bases numbered 4, after V lost 5 bases and J lost 0 bases. CDR1 and CDR2 from the germline V gene are LNHDA and SQIVND (reference sequence). CDR3 size: 16 residues. The CDR3 is CASSLGTGGMNTEAFF. CDR3 coding DNA: TGTGCCAGTAGTTTAGGGACAGGGGGCATGAACACTGAAGCTTTCTTT.